Included here is one T cell receptor (beta chain) sequence, with context. There is no known antigen for this receptor. Base-call qualities are not available, and no considerably larger clone is one nucleotide away. The data belong to a study of response to subunit inactivated influenza vaccine (dated by TCRdb to 2016 to 2019). Broadly, across the study: Deep quantitative T cell receptor repertoire profiling was used in the study to track responses to a trivalent subunit inactivated influenza vaccine.

Receptors were amplified or captured by RT-PCR. For sequencing, an Illumina HiSeq 2500 was employed. TCRdb's own reprocessing of the public reads used fastp at Q25 and MiXCR and kept productive beta chains. Every distinct CDR3 protein forms one entry, paired with its most common genes and DNA. This sample lists over 150,000 distinct CDR3 sequences; approximately 11% were detected once. The ten most abundant clones make up roughly an eighth of the sample. General study outcomes and caveats: According to the authors, only a limited number of new T cells may be recruited by each seasonal influenza vaccination.

CDR1 and CDR2 (SGHTA, FQGNSA) derive from the germline V gene. Its CDR3 holds 12 amino acids, cysteine through phenylalanine. Here the CDR3 DNA is all that survives: 36 bases in frame from base 1. V loses 5 bases, J loses 0 bases, and the germline ends lie 5 bases apart. The time point label here, explained by the study, means: 45 to 50 days after influenza vaccine administration. The receptor comes from a man in his fifties who received an inactivated influenza vaccine. Donor details come from another sample of the same person, matched by shared clones. Here the chain combines TRBV7-2 and TRBJ2-7, with no confidently assigned D gene. The sequencing used non-naive T cells sorted from PBMCs, collected more than 35 days after vaccination. The sample's cell subset or site label, in plain terms: memory T cell fraction. The nucleotides are TGTGCCAGCAGCCCGTTCTCCTACGAGCAGTACTTC. Its protein reads: CASSPFSYEQYF. Extended through the reference TRBV7-2 and TRBJ2-7 proteins, this CDR3 yields the full variable domain: GAGVSQSPSNKVTEKGKDVELRCDPISGHTALYWYRQSLGQGLEFLIYFQGNSAPDKSGLPSDRFSAERTGGSVSTLTIQRTQQEDSAVYLCASSPFSYEQYFGPGTRLTVT.